This TCR beta chain was recorded in a study of T cells in Graves' hyperthyroidism and ophthalmopathy. V was shortened by 5 bases and J by 4 bases, with 8 bases between the two germline ends. Germline V gene data show CDR1 as MDHEN and CDR2 as SYDVKM. The CDR3 is made up of 13 amino acids. Many counts were recorded for this clonotype. Amplified TCR beta CDR3 regions came from RNA transcripts. The primer set for the first-round RT-PCR of the TCR CDR3 was HTBI. TCRdb re-called the multiplex PCR reads through MiXCR, storing one row per CDR3 protein. The repertoire holds hundreds of thousands of distinct CDR3 sequences, around 15% seen once, with about 15% in the top ten. Fresh peripheral blood, under 11 ml, yielded the PBMCs.

The source material was blood. The V and J genes are TRBV28 and TRBJ1-4, with D unclear. This clonotype was obtained from a woman in her forties with Graves' hyperthyroidism. The CDR3 here is CASSRPINEKLFF. CDR3 in DNA: TGTGCCAGCAGTCGGCCCATTAATGAAAAACTGTTTTTT.